Sequencing of this T cell receptor beta chain was carried out in a study of human T cells and chemical hapten exposure. For the study at large: Largely, small differences in pooled library volume made per-sample TCR yields vary.

This CDR3 contains 12 residues. The germline V gene has CDR1 MNHEY and CDR2 SVGAGI. The V and J ends lost 10 bases and 8 bases respectively, with 17 bases between them. Separate cDNA molecules received unique molecular identifiers, which the library attached to them. Each CDR3 protein is one row after TCRdb ran MiXCR on the RACE reads. The sample gives about 41,000 distinct CDR3 sequences, about 4.8% of which show up once; around 5.8% is in the top ten. This clonotype has at least ten counts. Its antigen is as yet unknown. Time point described: healthy volunteer bleed at 2 weeks. Before extraction, the whole blood was not fractionated, and total RNA was taken from it. General study results and limits: There was no change with DPC sensitization in TCRs above 1 in 1000 frequency.

The source is a human donor in good health. Some clones in this sample may be carry-over from other donors' samples. The rearrangement joins TRBV6-5 to TRBJ1-2; no clear D. Sequencing was performed on whole blood. CDR3 residues: CATAPPLGGYTF. The DNA of the CDR3 is TGTGCCACCGCCCCCCCACTTGGGGGCTACACCTTC.